This TCR beta chain was recorded in a study of response to subunit inactivated influenza vaccine. The study's findings and limits: Researchers suggested that each seasonal influenza vaccination recruits few new T cells.

Germline V gene lookup returns CDR1 DFQATT and CDR2 SNEGSKA (reference sequence). V was shortened by 1 base and J by 1 base, with 10 bases between the two germline ends. The CDR3 length is 14 residues. This clonotype was counted between two and nine times. Its specificity is not known. MiXCR was run by TCRdb on the RT-PCR reads, yielding one entry per CDR3 protein. The data contain roughly 700,000 distinct CDR3 sequences, approximately 14% of them singletons. The sequence came from a man aged 45 to 65 who received an inactivated influenza vaccine. The starting material was PBMCs from blood, obtained roughly 12 days after vaccination. The J gene is TRBJ1-1, the V gene TRBV20-1; D uncertain. CDR3 in amino acids: CSARVTVTNTEAFF. The CDR3 DNA is TGCAGTGCTAGAGTGACGGTAACGAACACTGAAGCTTTCTTT.